A single sample is the source of the 20 T cell receptor beta chains below, sequenced in a study of CXCR3-negative and CXCR3-positive naive CD8 T cells. What these receptors recognize is not known. Preparation of TRB cDNA libraries relied on 5' RACE carrying UMI labels. TCRdb reprocessed the 5' RACE reads; each CDR3 protein has one entry and no DNA is given. The sample includes about 130,000 distinct CDR3 sequences. Broader study findings: Naive cells positive for CXCR3 carried more hydrophobic TRB CDR3s than CXCR3-negative ones.

The source material was naive CXCR3+ CD8+ T cells from blood. Stated subset: CD45RO-CCR7+CD27+CD95- naive CD8+ T cells expressing CXCR3 (TNR3+). These receptors were collected from a human donor in good health. Some clones in this sample may be carry-over from other donors' samples.

The J gene is TRBJ1-1, the V gene TRBV20-1; lacking DNA, the TRBD1 call made by TCRdb goes unchecked. The CDR3 has 15 amino acids. In germline, CDR1 is DFQATT, CDR2 SNEGSKA (reference sequence). The CDR3 is CSARVVRGIDTEAFF.

The V gene is TRBV27, the J gene TRBJ2-1; absent DNA, TCRdb's TRBD1 call cannot be checked. The CDR3 runs 14 residues. Looked up from germline, CDR1 is MNHEY and CDR2 is SMNVEV (reference sequence). CDR3 residues: CASSGSGTSNEQFF.

The chain employs TRBV23-1 and TRBJ2-5; TCRdb outputs TRBD1, but without DNA this stays unchecked. TRBV23-1 counts as an open reading frame of uncertain function. CDR3 length equals 12 residues. CDR3 loop: CALPGDGETQYF.

J is TRBJ2-3 and V is TRBV7-3; TCRdb outputs TRBD2, but without DNA this stays unchecked. The germline V gene has CDR1 SGHTA and CDR2 FQGTGA. The CDR3 consists of 17 residues. Here the CDR3 reads CASSLSSSGGITDTQYF.

The chain links TRBV1 to TRBJ2-5. TRBV1 is listed as a pseudogene. The CDR3 extends over 16 amino acids. CDR3 region: CTSSHVAGGREETQYF.

The chain links TRBV12-3 or TRBV12-4 to TRBJ2-7. CDR3 length: 12 amino acids. The CDR3 loop is CASSLGMKEQYF.

CDR3 protein: CSAKQGSNYGYTF. The V call is TRBV20-1, the J call TRBJ1-2; there is no DNA to check the TCRdb D call of TRBD1. Looked up from germline, CDR1 is DFQATT and CDR2 is SNEGSKA (reference sequence). The CDR3 is 13 amino acids.

The chain couples TRBV4-1 to TRBJ2-4; the TRBD1 assignment by TCRdb is unverifiable without DNA. This CDR3 has 19 amino acids. Germline CDR1 and CDR2: MGHRA and YSYEKL. CDR3 amino acids: CASSQAGHRIVSAKNIQYF.

The V gene is TRBV13, the J gene TRBJ2-5; TCRdb calls TRBD1, which cannot be checked without DNA. There are 16 residues in the CDR3. Germline V gene lookup returns CDR1 PRHDT and CDR2 FYEKMQ (reference sequence). The CDR3: CASSLFPGDFRETQYF.

The J gene is TRBJ2-5, the V gene TRBV12-5. The CDR3 length is 13 residues. Germline CDR1 reads LGHNT; CDR2 reads FRNRAP. The CDR3 protein is CASGLDSQETQYF.

This chain joins TRBV11-2 and TRBJ2-5; checking the TCRdb D call of TRBD1 is not possible without DNA. Germline values: CDR1 SGHAT, CDR2 FQNNGV. The CDR3 runs to 13 residues. CDR3 loop: CASSWSQGETQYF.

V is TRBV25-1 and J is TRBJ2-4; there is no DNA to check the TCRdb D call of TRBD2. This CDR3 spans 15 amino acids. Germline lookup yields CDR1 MGHDK and CDR2 SYGVNS. CDR3: CASSDWGLNADIQYF.

The chain links TRBV7-9 to TRBJ2-6. Germline V gene lookup returns CDR1 SEHNR and CDR2 FQNEAQ (reference sequence). This CDR3 region has 16 residues. CDR3 sequence reads: CASSLPADSGANVLTF.

This chain uses TRBV4-1 with TRBJ1-1. Germline CDR1 is MGHRA and CDR2 is YSYEKL. The CDR3 contains 14 residues. The CDR3 reads CASRSVWVNTEAFF.

The chain recombines TRBV5-6 with TRBJ1-2. The CDR3 contains 12 residues. Looked up from germline, CDR1 is SGHDT and CDR2 is YYEEEE. The CDR3 here is CASSLGYAGYTF.

V and J are TRBV20-1 and TRBJ1-1; TCRdb's D call of TRBD1 is untestable without DNA. This CDR3 is built from 12 residues. CDR1 is DFQATT, CDR2 SNEGSKA, per germline (reference sequence). CDR3 region: CSAKYRDTEAFF.

V is TRBV6-6 and J is TRBJ2-7; absent DNA, TCRdb's TRBD2 call cannot be checked. Per the germline V gene, CDR1 is MNHNY and CDR2 is SVGAGI (reference sequence). The CDR3 contains 16 residues. The CDR3 loop reads CASSYSPSGDLYEQYF.

The chain couples TRBV5-1 to TRBJ2-7; TCRdb names TRBD1, which stays unverified in the absence of DNA. Germline V CDR1 and CDR2: SGHRS, YFSETQ. The CDR3 extends over 14 amino acids. The CDR3 protein is CASGVGTGSYEQYF.

Here the CDR3 reads CASSLEGAMNTEAFF. The V and J genes are TRBV12-3 or TRBV12-4 and TRBJ1-1; TCRdb picks TRBD1, but there is no DNA to check that call. The CDR3 contains 15 residues.

V is TRBV2 and J is TRBJ2-7. CDR1 SNHLY and CDR2 FYNNEI come from the germline V gene. The CDR3 sequence is 13 residues long. CDR3: CAGSVGAHYEQYF.